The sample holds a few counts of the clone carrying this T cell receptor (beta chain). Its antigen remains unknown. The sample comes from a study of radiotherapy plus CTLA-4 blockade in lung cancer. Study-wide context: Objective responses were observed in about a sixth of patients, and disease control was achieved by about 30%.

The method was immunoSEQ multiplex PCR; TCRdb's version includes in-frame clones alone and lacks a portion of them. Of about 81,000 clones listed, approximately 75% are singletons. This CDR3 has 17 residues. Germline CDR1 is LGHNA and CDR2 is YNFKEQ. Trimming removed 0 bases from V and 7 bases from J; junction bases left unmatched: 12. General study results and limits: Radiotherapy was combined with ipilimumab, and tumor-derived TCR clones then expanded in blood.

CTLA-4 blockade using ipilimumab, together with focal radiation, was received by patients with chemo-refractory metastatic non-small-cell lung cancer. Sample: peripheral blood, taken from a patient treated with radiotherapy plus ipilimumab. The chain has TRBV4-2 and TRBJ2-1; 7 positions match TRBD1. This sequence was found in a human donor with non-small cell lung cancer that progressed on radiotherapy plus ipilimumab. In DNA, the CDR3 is TGTGCCAGCAGCCAAGATCTTGTACAGGGGATGGAGAATGAGCAGTTCTTC. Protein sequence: CASSQDLVQGMENEQFF.